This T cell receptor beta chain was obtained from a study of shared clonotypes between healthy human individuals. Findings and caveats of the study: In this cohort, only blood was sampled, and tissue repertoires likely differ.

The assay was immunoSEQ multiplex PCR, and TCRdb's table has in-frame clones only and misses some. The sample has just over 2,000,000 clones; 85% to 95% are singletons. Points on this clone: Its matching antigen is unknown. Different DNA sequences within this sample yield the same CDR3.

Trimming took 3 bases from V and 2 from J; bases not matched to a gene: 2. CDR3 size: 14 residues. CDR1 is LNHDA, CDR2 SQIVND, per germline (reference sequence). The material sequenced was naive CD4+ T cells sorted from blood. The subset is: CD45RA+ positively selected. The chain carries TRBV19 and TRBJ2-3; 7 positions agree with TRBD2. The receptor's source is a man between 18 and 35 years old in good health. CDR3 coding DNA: TGTGCCAGTAGTATCGGGGGGAACACAGATACGCAGTATTTT. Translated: CASSIGGNTDTQYF.